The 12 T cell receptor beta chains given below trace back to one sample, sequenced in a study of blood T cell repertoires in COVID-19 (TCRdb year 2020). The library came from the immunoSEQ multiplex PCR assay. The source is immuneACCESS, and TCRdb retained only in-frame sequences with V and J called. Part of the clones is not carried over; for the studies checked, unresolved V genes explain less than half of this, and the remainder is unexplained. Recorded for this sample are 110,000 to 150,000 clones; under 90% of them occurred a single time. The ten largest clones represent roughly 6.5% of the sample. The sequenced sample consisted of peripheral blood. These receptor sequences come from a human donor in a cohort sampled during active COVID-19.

CDR3 sequence (DNA): TGTGCCAGCAGCCGGACTCGACAGGGGCCGGGGACAGATACGCAGTATTTT. Translation gives CASSRTRQGPGTDTQYF. This chain connects TRBV11-2 to TRBJ2-3; 8 bases map to TRBD1. This CDR3 is 17 amino acids long. The V gene end was trimmed by 5 bases and the J gene end by 3 bases; junction bases not matched to a gene: 13. Germline CDR1 and CDR2: SGHAT and FQNNGV. The whole variable domain, filled in from reference TRBV11-2 and TRBJ2-3, reads EAGVAQSPRYKIIEKRQSVAFWCNPISGHATLYWYQQILGQGPKLLIQFQNNGVVDDSQLPKDRFSAERLKGVDSTLKIQPAKLEDSAVYLCASSRTRQGPGTDTQYFGPGTRLTVL.

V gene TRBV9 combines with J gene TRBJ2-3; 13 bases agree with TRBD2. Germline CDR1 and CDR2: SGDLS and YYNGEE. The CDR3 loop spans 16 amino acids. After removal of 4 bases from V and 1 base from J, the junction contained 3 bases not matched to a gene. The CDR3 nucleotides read TGTGCCAGCAGCATCGGGACTAGCGGGGGCACAGATACGCAGTATTTT. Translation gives CASSIGTSGGTDTQYF.

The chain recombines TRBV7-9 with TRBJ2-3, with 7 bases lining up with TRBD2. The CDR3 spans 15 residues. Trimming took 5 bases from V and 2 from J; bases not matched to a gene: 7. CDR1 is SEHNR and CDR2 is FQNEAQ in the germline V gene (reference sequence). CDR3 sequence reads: CASSGVSGFTDTQYF. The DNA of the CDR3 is TGTGCCAGCAGCGGTGTTAGCGGGTTCACAGATACGCAGTATTTT.

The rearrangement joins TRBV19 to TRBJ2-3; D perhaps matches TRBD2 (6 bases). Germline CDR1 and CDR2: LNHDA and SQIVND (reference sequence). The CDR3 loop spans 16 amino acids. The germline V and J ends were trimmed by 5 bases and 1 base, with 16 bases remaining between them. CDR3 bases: TGTGCCAGTAGTTCAATGGCGGGGACTCGCACAGATACGCAGTATTTT. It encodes CASSSMAGTRTDTQYF. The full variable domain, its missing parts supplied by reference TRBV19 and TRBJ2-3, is DGGITQSPKYLFRKEGQNVTLSCEQNLNHDAMYWYRQDPGQGLRLIYYSQIVNDFQKGDIAEGYSVSREKKESFPLTVTSAQKNPTAFYLCASSSMAGTRTDTQYFGPGTRLTVL.

This chain's CDR3 is CASRETGGAGNTEAFF. DNA for the CDR3: TGTGCCAGCAGGGAAACAGGGGGCGCGGGGAACACTGAAGCTTTCTTT. The rearrangement uses TRBV28 and TRBJ1-1; TRBD1 aligns across 9 bases. The J segment lost 1 base and the V segment lost 6 bases, leaving 9 bases of the junction unmatched. The CDR3 loop spans 16 amino acids. In germline, CDR1 is MDHEN, CDR2 SYDVKM.

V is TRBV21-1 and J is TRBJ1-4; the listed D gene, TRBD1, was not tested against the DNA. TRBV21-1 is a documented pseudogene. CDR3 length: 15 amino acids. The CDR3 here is CASTADSSTNEKLFF. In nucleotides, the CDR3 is TGTGCCAGCACCGCCGACAGTTCAACTAATGAAAAACTGTTTTTT.

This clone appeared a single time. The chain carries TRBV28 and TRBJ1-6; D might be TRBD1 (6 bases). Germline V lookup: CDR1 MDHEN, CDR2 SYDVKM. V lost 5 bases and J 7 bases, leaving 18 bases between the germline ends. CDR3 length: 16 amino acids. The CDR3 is CASSPARGQQNSPLHF. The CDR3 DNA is TGTGCCAGCAGTCCGGCGCGTGGACAGCAAAATTCACCCCTCCACTTT.

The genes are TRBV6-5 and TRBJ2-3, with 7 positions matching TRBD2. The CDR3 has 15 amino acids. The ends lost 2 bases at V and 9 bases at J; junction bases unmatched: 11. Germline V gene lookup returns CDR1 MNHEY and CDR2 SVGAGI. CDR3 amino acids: CASSYPWTSWGTQYF. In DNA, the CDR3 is TGTGCCAGCAGTTACCCTTGGACTAGTTGGGGCACGCAGTATTTT.

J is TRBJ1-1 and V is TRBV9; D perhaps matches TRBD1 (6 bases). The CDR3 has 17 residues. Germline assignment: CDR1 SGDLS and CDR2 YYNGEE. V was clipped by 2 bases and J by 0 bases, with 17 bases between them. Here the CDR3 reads CASSVMIETGLNTEAFF. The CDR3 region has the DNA TGTGCCAGCAGCGTTATGATCGAGACAGGCCTGAACACTGAAGCTTTCTTT.

The CDR3 nucleotides read TGTGCCAGCAGTTACTTGATCGGGACTAATGAAAAACTGTTTTTT. Translated: CASSYLIGTNEKLFF. The rearrangement uses TRBV6-2 or TRBV6-3 and TRBJ1-4; D unresolved. Trimming removed 1 base from V and 2 bases from J, with 8 bases in between. The CDR3 runs to 15 residues. The germline V gene encodes CDR1 MNHEY and CDR2 SVGEGT.

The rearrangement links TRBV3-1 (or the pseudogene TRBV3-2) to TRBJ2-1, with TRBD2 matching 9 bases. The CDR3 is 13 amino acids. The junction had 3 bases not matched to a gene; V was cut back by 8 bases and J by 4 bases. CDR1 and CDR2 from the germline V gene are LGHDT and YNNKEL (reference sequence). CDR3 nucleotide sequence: TGTGCCAGCGCGGGACTAGCATACAATGAGCAGTTCTTC. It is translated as CASAGLAYNEQFF.

The DNA for the CDR3 is TGCAGTGCTAGTAGGACTAGCGGGGACGAGACCCAGTACTTC. This translates into CSASRTSGDETQYF. The chain is built from TRBV20-1 and TRBJ2-5, with TRBD2 matching 12 bases. Germline V lookup: CDR1 DFQATT, CDR2 SNEGSKA (reference sequence). V was pared by 3 bases and J by 5 bases, with 4 bases of the junction left unmatched. The length of the CDR3 is 14 residues.